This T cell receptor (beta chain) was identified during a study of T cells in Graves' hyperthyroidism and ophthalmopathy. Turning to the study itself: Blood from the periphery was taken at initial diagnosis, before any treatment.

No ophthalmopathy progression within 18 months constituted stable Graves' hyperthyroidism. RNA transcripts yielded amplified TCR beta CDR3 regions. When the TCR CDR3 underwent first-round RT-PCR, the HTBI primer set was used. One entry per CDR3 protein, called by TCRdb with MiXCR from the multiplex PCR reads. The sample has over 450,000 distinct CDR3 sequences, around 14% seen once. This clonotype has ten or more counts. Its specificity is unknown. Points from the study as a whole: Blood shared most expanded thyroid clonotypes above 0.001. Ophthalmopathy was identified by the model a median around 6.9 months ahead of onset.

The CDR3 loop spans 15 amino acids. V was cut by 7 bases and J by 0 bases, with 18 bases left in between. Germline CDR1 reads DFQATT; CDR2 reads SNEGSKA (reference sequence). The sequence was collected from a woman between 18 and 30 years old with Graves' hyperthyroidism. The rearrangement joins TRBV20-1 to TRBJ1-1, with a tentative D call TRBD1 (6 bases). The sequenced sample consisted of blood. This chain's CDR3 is CSVPDSRLMNTEAFF. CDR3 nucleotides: TGCAGTGTACCGGACAGTCGATTAATGAACACTGAAGCTTTCTTT.